This T cell receptor beta chain was recorded in a study of blood T cells in healthy people across ages. CDR1 is ENHRY, CDR2 SYGVKD, per germline. The CDR3 extends over 16 amino acids. Trimming took 0 bases from V and 0 from J, leaving 11 bases between them. Note on this clonotype: The target antigen is unknown.

The individuals who served as donors were healthy Caucasians living in Russia, aged about 6 to 90. Broader study findings: Strong correlation existed between TCR beta diversity and naive T cell percentage.

Combining a sample-barcoded 5' primer with a J-beta primer mix, a second PCR ran for about 7 to 11 cycles. TCRdb fed the 5' RACE reads into MiXCR, producing one record per CDR3 protein. The repertoire includes over 700,000 distinct CDR3 sequences, roughly 50% of them detected once, and roughly two fifths sits in the top ten. The source is an older man in good health. Sequences were obtained from blood. The chain recombines TRBV10-3 with TRBJ2-5, with D possibly TRBD2 on 6 matching bases. The CDR3 sequence: CAISESNSGYQETQYF. For the CDR3, the DNA is TGTGCCATCAGTGAGTCCAATAGCGGTTACCAAGAGACCCAGTACTTC.